Presented here are 13 T cell receptor beta chains from one specimen sequenced in a study of T cell clonality in common variable immunodeficiency. Some clones are missing from TCRdb's copy, which holds only in-frame ones; the method was immunoSEQ multiplex PCR. This set yields 35,000 to 45,000 clones and no singletons; the top ten hold 3.5% to 4.5%. The specimen sequenced was peripheral blood mononuclear cells. All receptors derive from a person aged 18 to 75 in good health.

This clone was observed a handful of times. The read ends 3 residues shy of where the CDR3 ends; the end is completed using the germline J gene. The chain couples TRBV7-9 to TRBJ2-3, with 10 bases fitting TRBD1. The CDR3 has 15 residues. Germline V gene sequence: CDR1 SEHNR, CDR2 FQNEAQ (reference sequence). The chain's CDR3 is CASTNYRDRGEAQYF. The CDR3 DNA, read in part, is TGTGCCAGCACAAACTACCGGGACAGGGGAGAGGCG. Supplemented by reference TRBV7-9 and TRBJ2-3, the full variable domain reads DTGVSQNPRHKITKRGQNVTFRCDPISEHNRLYWYRQTLGQGPEFLTYFQNEAQLEKSRLLSDRFSAERPKGSFSTLEIQRTEQGDSAMYLCASTNYRDRGEAQYFGPGTRLTVL.

A remark on this clone: The read ends 3 residues shy of where the CDR3 ends; the end is completed using the germline J gene. The rearrangement joins TRBV7-9 to TRBJ1-2; a possible D gene is TRBD1 (5 bases). The germline CDR1 and CDR2 sequences are SEHNR and FQNEAQ (reference sequence). The CDR3 length is 13 residues. The DNA read from the CDR3 is TGTGCCAGCACCGACAGACCCTTAGGGGAC. It is translated as CASTDRPLGD. The full-length CDR3 reads as CASTDRPLGDYTF.

This clone was recorded many times. The CDR3 end falls 3 residues outside the read, so it is completed with the germline J gene. The chain couples TRBV30 to TRBJ1-1, with D uncertain. Trimming removed 4 bases from V and 3 bases from J, with 15 bases in between. The CDR3 sequence is 14 residues long. Germline-derived CDR1 and CDR2 are GTSNPN and SVGIG (reference sequence). The CDR3 loop is CAWTRSNVDTEAFF. The CDR3 DNA, read in part, is TGTGCCTGGACCAGATCAAATGTGGACACTGAA. Full variable domain (remainder filled in from reference TRBV30 and TRBJ1-1): SQTIHQWPATLVQPVGSPLSLECTVEGTSNPNLYWYRQAAGRGLQLLFYSVGIGQISSEVPQNLSASRPQDRQFILSSKKLLLSDSGFYLCAWTRSNVDTEAFFGQGTRLTVV.

This clone was seen ten or more times. The read terminates 3 residues before the CDR3 end, so the remaining end is supplied by the germline J gene. The sample contains more than one DNA sequence encoding this CDR3. This chain joins TRBV6-1 and TRBJ1-1; TRBD1 is a possible D gene (6 bases). Deletions cut 2 bases from V and 5 bases from J, with 24 bases between. The CDR3 has 18 amino acids. Germline assignment: CDR1 MNHNS and CDR2 SASEGT. CDR3 DNA (partial): TGTGCCAGCAGTGAAAACAAGGGCAGGGACATCCTGGGAACTGAA. It specifies CASSENKGRDILGTE. The whole CDR3 is CASSENKGRDILGTEAFF.

This clone turned up a few times. The DNA ends 3 residues before the CDR3 does, and the rest of the CDR3 is filled in from the germline J gene. The same CDR3 arises from other DNA sequences in this sample as well. The chain employs TRBV19 and TRBJ2-3; tentative D call: TRBD1 (6 bases). CDR3 size: 13 residues. Germline CDR1 reads LNHDA; CDR2 reads SQIVND (reference sequence). CDR3 DNA (partial): TGTGCCAGTAGTCCGGACAGCAATCAGCCG. Translation gives CASSPDSNQP. The full CDR3 protein is CASSPDSNQPQYF.

This clone was recorded many times. Read sequence stops 3 residues before the CDR3 end, and the germline J gene provides the missing end. The rearrangement joins TRBV20-1 to TRBJ2-7; D call uncertain. Germline values: CDR1 DFQATT, CDR2 SNEGSKA (reference sequence). CDR3 length: 13 amino acids. V was shortened by 2 bases and J by 1 base, with 9 bases between the two germline ends. The CDR3 DNA, read in part, is TGCAGTGCTAGACAGGATCCTTCCTACGAG. This sequence encodes CSARQDPSYE. The complete CDR3 sequence is CSARQDPSYEQYF.

By sample share, this clone is medium-sized. The CDR3 end lies 3 residues beyond the end of the read and is filled in from the germline J gene. The chain combines TRBV7-2 with TRBJ2-3; 7 bases match TRBD2. Germline assignment: CDR1 SGHTA and CDR2 FQGNSA. V was pared by 3 bases and J by 2 bases, with 5 bases of the junction left unmatched. The CDR3 has 15 amino acids. The CDR3 loop is CASSLERGVTDTQYF. CDR3 DNA (partial): TGTGCCAGCAGCTTGGAGCGGGGAGTCACAGATACG. Supplemented by reference TRBV7-2 and TRBJ2-3, the full variable domain reads GAGVSQSPSNKVTEKGKDVELRCDPISGHTALYWYRQSLGQGLEFLIYFQGNSAPDKSGLPSDRFSAERTGGSVSTLTIQRTQQEDSAVYLCASSLERGVTDTQYFGPGTRLTVL.

This clone was seen more than once but under ten times. The read gets to within 3 residues of the CDR3 end, and the germline J gene fills in the rest. V is TRBV10-2 and J is TRBJ2-7; TRBD2 matches at 8 bases. CDR1 is WSHSY, CDR2 SAAADI, per germline. J gave up 1 base and V 11 bases, and 7 bases lay outside the gene matches. The CDR3 runs to 13 residues. The part of the CDR3 DNA that was read is TGCGCCGTTCTAGCGGGCCTTTCCTACGAG. Amino acid sequence: CAVLAGLSYE. The entire CDR3 is CAVLAGLSYEQYF.

This clone was seen many times. The read is 3 residues too short to cover the CDR3 end, so that end is filled in from the germline J gene. The chain couples TRBV30 to TRBJ1-2, with D possibly matching TRBD1 (5 bases). The germline V gene has CDR1 GTSNPN and CDR2 SVGIG (reference sequence). The CDR3 is 12 residues long. The CDR3: CALAVQGSGYTF. Partial CDR3 DNA: TGTGCTCTGGCAGTCCAGGGAAGCGGC.

There are many counts of this clone. CDR3 residues: CASRKTGQREKLFF. The CDR3 bases that were read are TGTGCCAGCAGGAAGACGGGACAGCGAGAAAAA. The rearrangement uses TRBV6-2 or TRBV6-3 and TRBJ1-4; 7 bases line up with TRBD1. The CDR3 end lies 3 residues beyond the end of the read and is filled in from the germline J gene. Germline V lookup: CDR1 MNHEY, CDR2 SVGEGT. This CDR3 has 14 residues. The J segment lost 8 bases and the V segment lost 6 bases, leaving 9 bases of the junction unmatched.

This clone appeared many times. Incomplete CDR3 DNA: TGTGCCAGCAGCTTAGATTACAGGGGCGTCCACGAG. Protein: CASSLDYRGVHE. The entire CDR3 protein is CASSLDYRGVHEQYF. The V gene is TRBV11-2, the J gene TRBJ2-7; 7 bases map to TRBD1. Read coverage stops 3 residues before the CDR3 terminus; the germline J gene supplies the remainder. The CDR3 covers 15 residues. Trimming at V came to 0 bases and at J to 5 bases, leaving 7 bases not matched to a gene. The germline CDR1 and CDR2 sequences are SGHAT and FQNNGV.

This clone turned up a few times. The read stops 3 residues short of the end of the CDR3; the missing end is completed from the germline J gene. The rearrangement links TRBV18 to TRBJ1-2, with 10 nucleotides matching TRBD1. The V gene's germline CDR1 is KGHSH and CDR2 LQKENI. The CDR3 totals 13 residues. The DNA read from the CDR3 is TGTGCCAGCTCACTCGGGACAGGGGACGAC. It yields the protein CASSLGTGDD. In full, the CDR3 reads CASSLGTGDDYTF.

In this sample, this clone turned up a few times. The CDR3 end lies 3 residues beyond the end of the read and is filled in from the germline J gene. The gene calls are TRBV18 and TRBJ1-2, with 7 bases matching TRBD1. CDR1 and CDR2 from the germline V gene are KGHSH and LQKENI. The CDR3 totals 18 residues. The sequenced part of the CDR3 DNA is TGTGCCAGCTCATCGAGCGTATACAGGGGCCAGGGGAGCTACGAC. Encoded protein: CASSSSVYRGQGSYD. The whole CDR3 protein is CASSSSVYRGQGSYDYTF. Based on the CDR3 plus reference TRBV18 and TRBJ1-2, the full variable domain is NAGVMQNPRHLVRRRGQEARLRCSPMKGHSHVYWYRQLPEEGLKFMVYLQKENIIDESGMPKERFSAEFPKEGPSILRIQQVVRGDSAAYFCASSSSVYRGQGSYDYTFGSGTRLTVV.